This passage covers 10 T cell receptor beta chains from one sample sequenced in a study of beta chain features in type 1 diabetes. Every isolated RNA sample was fully reverse transcribed, so sequencing captured expressed TCRB transcripts. Libraries were prepared by immunoSEQ multiplex PCR; TCRdb keeps only in-frame clonotypes and omits some of them. The sample has about 210,000 clones; roughly 10% are singletons. Material: central memory CD4+ T cells from blood. These receptors were obtained from a man between 18 and 29 years old in good health.

V gene TRBV30 combines with J gene TRBJ2-7; D is unclear. Between the trimmed V and J ends, which lost 2 bases and 3 bases, there was a span of 11 bases. The germline V gene has CDR1 GTSNPN and CDR2 SVGIG (reference sequence). The CDR3 loop spans 13 amino acids. CDR3 DNA sequence: TGTGCCTGGAGTAAAAGCCATATCTACGAGCAGTACTTC. Its translation is CAWSKSHIYEQYF.

In its sample, this clone was seen many times. The chain uses TRBV6-1 and TRBJ2-5; possibly TRBD1 or TRBD2 for D (6 bases each). The ends were cut back, 7 bases at V and 7 bases at J, with 22 bases in the middle. Germline V gene sequence: CDR1 MNHNS, CDR2 SASEGT. This CDR3 is 15 amino acids long. The CDR3 region has the DNA TGTGCCAGCACCATTGAGGGGGGCGCGGTGGTGACCCAGTACTTC. This encodes CASTIEGGAVVTQYF.

The CDR3 region is CASSSLSGRESYEQYF. The CDR3 DNA is TGTGCCAGCAGTTCGTTAAGCGGGAGAGAGTCCTACGAGCAGTACTTC. The chain couples TRBV6-6 to TRBJ2-7; 8 nucleotides match TRBD2. V lost 4 bases and J lost 1; bases outside the gene matches: 9. Germline CDR1 is MNHNY and CDR2 is SVGAGI (reference sequence). The CDR3 is 16 residues long.

In its sample, this clone was seen a few times. This sequence joins TRBV7-9 and TRBJ2-5; D is possibly TRBD1 or TRBD2 (5 bases each). CDR1 and CDR2 (germline): SEHNR, FQNEAQ (reference sequence). V lost 8 bases and J lost 2, with 18 bases in between. The CDR3 spans 15 residues. The CDR3 spells CASQGRAGIQETQYF. Written as DNA, the CDR3 is TGTGCCAGCCAGGGACGGGCAGGAATTCAAGAGACCCAGTACTTC.

This clone was seen many times. This sequence joins TRBV6-1 and TRBJ2-1, with TRBD2 as a possible D gene (6 bases). Germline values: CDR1 MNHNS, CDR2 SASEGT. V lost 7 bases to trimming and J lost 8 bases, with 18 bases between them. The CDR3 runs 14 residues. The CDR3 region has the DNA TGTGCCAGCAAGAGAATCGCGGGGACGGATGAGCAGTTCTTC. Amino acids: CASKRIAGTDEQFF.

In its sample, this clone was seen once. The chain employs TRBV4-3 and TRBJ2-5, with 12 bases identical to TRBD2. The J segment lost 4 bases and the V segment lost 4 bases, leaving 4 bases of the junction unmatched. Germline lookup yields CDR1 LGHNA and CDR2 YSLEER. The CDR3 spans 15 residues. CDR3 sequence reads: CASSPQGLAGETQYF. In nucleotides, the CDR3 is TGCGCCAGCAGCCCCCAGGGACTAGCGGGAGAGACCCAGTACTTC.

This clone was found many times. The CDR3 DNA is TGTGCCAGCAGCCCAGCCCCCGGTGAGCAGTTCTTC. This sequence encodes CASSPAPGEQFF. The rearrangement joins TRBV5-4 to TRBJ2-1; D not resolved. The CDR3 consists of 12 residues. V lost 4 bases and J 9 bases, leaving 11 bases between the germline ends. Per germline, CDR1 SGHNT and CDR2 YYREEE (reference sequence).

This clone was seen a few times. The chain employs TRBV29-1 and TRBJ2-5, with 9 bases aligning to TRBD1. The ends lost 5 bases at V and 5 bases at J; junction bases unmatched: 9. Germline values: CDR1 SQVTM, CDR2 ANQGSEA. The CDR3 totals 14 residues. The CDR3: CSVFATGGPETQYF. The CDR3 coding sequence is TGCAGCGTTTTTGCGACAGGGGGGCCCGAGACCCAGTACTTC.

In its sample, this clone was seen a few times. The J gene is TRBJ2-1, the V gene TRBV7-6; no reliable D call. Between the trimmed V and J ends, which lost 0 bases and 8 bases, there was a span of 17 bases. Germline V gene sequence: CDR1 SGHVS, CDR2 FNYEAQ. The CDR3 has 16 amino acids. The CDR3 nucleotides are TGTGCCAGCAGCTTAGCTTCGGGCGGAGCTGGCTATGAGCAGTTCTTC. Translated: CASSLASGGAGYEQFF.

The V gene is TRBV30, the J gene TRBJ1-4; weak D call: TRBD1 (5 bases). Trimming pared 2 bases from V and 8 bases from J, leaving 15 bases between. Germline assignment: CDR1 GTSNPN and CDR2 SVGIG (reference sequence). CDR3 size: 14 residues. This CDR3 reads CAWSLIGTPEKLFF. CDR3 nucleotides: TGTGCCTGGAGTCTGATCGGGACCCCCGAAAAACTGTTTTTT.